This TCR beta chain was observed in a study of cytomegalovirus exposure and HLA in healthy donors. Across the whole study: The 90 to 150 validation repertoires matched the 500 to 750 first-cohort repertoires in platform, a later analysis reported.

Findings and caveats of the study: The study designated 150 or so TCR beta chains cytomegalovirus-associated. Diagnosis of cytomegalovirus status made by the classifier reportedly showed high specificity and sensitivity. Many donors shared some public TCRs, even though most TCR sequences were rare.

Germline V gives CDR1 MNHEY, CDR2 SVGAGI. Trimming removed 6 bases from V and 3 bases from J, with 12 bases in between. The CDR3 totals 14 residues. Here immunoSEQ multiplex PCR was the method, and the copy in TCRdb shows in-frame clones only, minus some. This sample has 150,000 to 200,000 clones, with 80% to 90% found just once. This clone was seen a handful of times. The antigen is undetermined. The V gene is TRBV6-5, the J gene TRBJ1-3; perhaps TRBD1 as D (6 bases). The source is a woman in her twenties or thirties in good health and CMV-seropositive. The specimen sequenced was PBMCs. This CDR3 is CASRLQGVGNTIYF. CDR3 coding DNA: TGTGCCAGCAGATTACAGGGAGTTGGAAACACCATATATTTT.